This T cell receptor beta chain was identified in a study of cytomegalovirus exposure and HLA in healthy donors. The CDR3 length is 16 residues. V was pared by 6 bases and J by 1 base, with 3 bases of the junction left unmatched. The germline V gene has CDR1 SNHLY and CDR2 FYNNEI. Vbeta (60) and Jbeta (13) primers were used in the PCR. Data came from immunoSEQ multiplex PCR; TCRdb stores just in-frame clones and leaves some out. The sample comprises around 190,000 clones, roughly nine tenths of which are singletons, and more than 1% rests with the top ten. Study-wide points: There was a cluster of highly shared sequence variants that was likely a sequencing artifact. TCR beta sequences reportedly predicted the HLA-A and HLA-B alleles of most subjects accurately.

With regard to this clone: The antigen is not known.

The rearrangement joins TRBV2 to TRBJ2-5, with TRBD2 matching 15 bases. Source material: PBMCs. This TCR derives from a boy under 10 years old in good health and CMV-seronegative. Here the CDR3 DNA reads TGTGCCAGCAGCGCGGGACTAGCGGGAGGCCAAGAGACCCAGTACTTC. This translates into CASSAGLAGGQETQYF.